This is a list of T cell receptor beta chains from one sample in a study of blood T cell repertoires in COVID-19. Measured with immunoSEQ multiplex PCR; TCRdb has only the in-frame clones, and not every one. The table has around 99,000 clones, more than 70% seen once. Sequences were obtained from peripheral blood. The receptors here all came from a human donor in a cohort sampled during active COVID-19. Both conserved end residues are part of each CDR3. D genes are given only for firm matches. A clone size is listed for some rows: how often the clone was seen (once, few, many), or a class if it is expanded.

cdr3_length: 14
d_call: -
clone_size: -
v_call: TRBV28
j_call: TRBJ1-1
cdr3_nt: TGTGCCAGCAGTTCCGGACAGCCGAACACTGAAGCTTTCTTT
cdr3_aa: CASSSGQPNTEAFF

cdr3_length: 16
d_call: TRBD2
clone_size: few
v_call: TRBV27
j_call: TRBJ2-2
cdr3_nt: TGTGCCAGCCGGGAGGTTATTGTGTCTGGCACCGGGGAGCTGTTTTTT
cdr3_aa: CASREVIVSGTGELFF

cdr3_length: 13
d_call: TRBD2
clone_size: -
v_call: TRBV7-2
j_call: TRBJ2-5
cdr3_nt: TGTGCCAGCAGCTTAGCGGGAGGGGAGACCCAGTACTTC
cdr3_aa: CASSLAGGETQYF

cdr3_length: 15
d_call: -
clone_size: -
v_call: TRBV7-2
j_call: TRBJ2-6
cdr3_nt: TGTGCCAGCAACGGACAGAGCTCTGGGGCCAACGTCCTGACTTTC
cdr3_aa: CASNGQSSGANVLTF

cdr3_length: 13
d_call: -
clone_size: -
v_call: TRBV28
j_call: TRBJ1-4
cdr3_nt: TGTGCCAGCAGTTTAGGGGGGGATGAAAAACTGTTTTTT
cdr3_aa: CASSLGGDEKLFF

cdr3_length: 13
d_call: TRBD1
clone_size: -
v_call: TRBV7-2
j_call: TRBJ1-2
cdr3_nt: TGTGCCAGCAGCTTCGGGACAGTCTATGGCTACACCTTC
cdr3_aa: CASSFGTVYGYTF

cdr3_length: 17
d_call: TRBD2
clone_size: once
v_call: TRBV18
j_call: TRBJ2-2
cdr3_nt: TGTGCCAGCTCACTGGGACTAGCGGGTATAATCACCGGGGAGCTGTTTTTT
cdr3_aa: CASSLGLAGIITGELFF

cdr3_length: 17
d_call: TRBD2
clone_size: -
v_call: TRBV4-1
j_call: TRBJ2-2
cdr3_nt: TGCGCCAGCAGCCGAGGACTAGCGGGAGTAGGAACCGGGGAGCTGTTTTTT
cdr3_aa: CASSRGLAGVGTGELFF

cdr3_length: 17
d_call: -
clone_size: -
v_call: TRBV18
j_call: TRBJ2-1
cdr3_nt: TGTGCCAGCTCACCGCTGTCTCCCCTAAGCTCCTACAATGAGCAGTTCTTC
cdr3_aa: CASSPLSPLSSYNEQFF

cdr3_length: 14
d_call: -
clone_size: -
v_call: TRBV3-1/TRBV3-2
j_call: TRBJ2-5
cdr3_nt: TGTGCCAGCAGCCAAAGGACTGGCCAAGAGACCCAGTACTTC
cdr3_aa: CASSQRTGQETQYF

cdr3_length: 17
d_call: -
clone_size: -
v_call: TRBV6-2/TRBV6-3
j_call: TRBJ1-6
cdr3_nt: TGTGCCAGCAGTTACAATTGGCGGAGCTCCTATAATTCACCCCTCCACTTT
cdr3_aa: CASSYNWRSSYNSPLHF

cdr3_length: 13
d_call: -
clone_size: -
v_call: TRBV7-2
j_call: TRBJ2-1
cdr3_nt: TGTGCCAGCAGCTTAGGTCCAGGCAATGAGCAGTTCTTC
cdr3_aa: CASSLGPGNEQFF

cdr3_length: 13
d_call: -
clone_size: -
v_call: TRBV6-5
j_call: TRBJ1-1
cdr3_nt: TGTGCCAGCAGGAAGGGGGGGCACACTGAAGCTTTCTTT
cdr3_aa: CASRKGGHTEAFF

cdr3_length: 15
d_call: -
clone_size: -
v_call: TRBV7-9
j_call: TRBJ1-2
cdr3_nt: TGTGCCAGCAGCTTCGGACCGGGAGCAACCTATGGCTACACCTTC
cdr3_aa: CASSFGPGATYGYTF

cdr3_length: 13
d_call: TRBD1
clone_size: -
v_call: TRBV6-6
j_call: TRBJ1-5
cdr3_nt: TGTGCCAGCAGAGAGACAGGGGATCAGCCCCAGCATTTT
cdr3_aa: CASRETGDQPQHF

cdr3_length: 15
d_call: -
clone_size: -
v_call: TRBV6-4
j_call: TRBJ1-2
cdr3_nt: TGTGCCAGCAGTGCCCAGGCCTTAATTGGCTATGGCTACACCTTC
cdr3_aa: CASSAQALIGYGYTF

cdr3_length: 18
d_call: TRBD2
clone_size: -
v_call: TRBV3-1/TRBV3-2
j_call: TRBJ2-5
cdr3_nt: TGTGCCAGCAGCCTTCTGGGACTAGCGGGAGCGGGGGCGGAGACCCAGTACTTC
cdr3_aa: CASSLLGLAGAGAETQYF

cdr3_length: 15
d_call: TRBD2
clone_size: -
v_call: TRBV4-3
j_call: TRBJ2-1
cdr3_nt: TGCGCCAGCAGCCAGTTAGGACTAGCGGTTAATGAGCAGTTCTTC
cdr3_aa: CASSQLGLAVNEQFF

cdr3_length: 14
d_call: TRBD1
clone_size: once
v_call: TRBV5-6
j_call: TRBJ1-1
cdr3_nt: TGTGCCAGCAGCCAAATAATACAGGGGTCTGAAGCTTTCTTT
cdr3_aa: CASSQIIQGSEAFF

cdr3_length: 14
d_call: TRBD1
clone_size: -
v_call: TRBV5-1
j_call: TRBJ1-1
cdr3_nt: TGCGCCAGCAGCCCCACGACAGGGGGCACTGAAGCTTTCTTT
cdr3_aa: CASSPTTGGTEAFF

cdr3_length: 17
d_call: -
clone_size: -
v_call: TRBV3-1/TRBV3-2
j_call: TRBJ1-1
cdr3_nt: TGTGCCAGCAGCCAAGGGCGGCAGGGTGGAATCAACACTGAAGCTTTCTTT
cdr3_aa: CASSQGRQGGINTEAFF

cdr3_length: 13
d_call: TRBD1
clone_size: -
v_call: TRBV7-3
j_call: TRBJ2-1
cdr3_nt: TGTGCCAGCAGCTCTAGGTTCGGGGACAGGATTTTCTTC
cdr3_aa: CASSSRFGDRIFF

cdr3_length: 14
d_call: TRBD1
clone_size: -
v_call: TRBV7-8
j_call: TRBJ2-7
cdr3_nt: TGTGCCAGCACCACACAGGGACAGGGAGGCGAGCAGTACTTC
cdr3_aa: CASTTQGQGGEQYF

cdr3_length: 16
d_call: TRBD2
clone_size: -
v_call: TRBV4-1
j_call: TRBJ2-1
cdr3_nt: TGCGCCAGCAGCCATATCGGGAGGAGCTCCTACAATGAGCAGTTCTTC
cdr3_aa: CASSHIGRSSYNEQFF